The source of this TCR beta chain is a study of blood T cell repertoires in COVID-19. Study in general: Specimens from acute and convalescent COVID-19 originated in the United States, Italy and Spain.

V dropped 0 bases and J dropped 6 bases, with 17 bases sitting between them. Germline lookup yields CDR1 MNHEY and CDR2 SVGAGI. The CDR3 has 16 amino acids. In the original analysis: For nucleated cells, counts were estimated from reference gene primer amplification. Assay: immunoSEQ multiplex PCR; the TCRdb copy retains only in-frame clones and omits some. V, J and clone size are taken as reported in that table, and D and trimming were inferred from the DNA itself. Among approximately 300,000 clones, roughly 90% were seen once, and the ten largest hold about 4%. The receptor comes from a woman aged 25 to 39 who had been exposed to COVID-19. Sequenced sample: PBMCs or T cells enriched from blood (not recorded which). The V and J genes are TRBV6-5 and TRBJ1-2; D perhaps matches TRBD1 (5 bases). For the CDR3, the DNA is TGTGCCAGCAGTTACTCAACGGCAGGGTCTTATCATGGCTACACCTTC. Translation: CASSYSTAGSYHGYTF.